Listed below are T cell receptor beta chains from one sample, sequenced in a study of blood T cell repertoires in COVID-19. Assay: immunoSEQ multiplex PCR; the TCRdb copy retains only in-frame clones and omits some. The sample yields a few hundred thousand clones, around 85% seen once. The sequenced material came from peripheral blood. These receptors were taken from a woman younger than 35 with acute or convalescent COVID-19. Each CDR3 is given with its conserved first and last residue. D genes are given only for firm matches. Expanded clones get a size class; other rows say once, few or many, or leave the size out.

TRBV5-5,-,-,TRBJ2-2,CASSETPTKSGNTGELFF,TGTGCCAGCAGCGAAACCCCAACAAAAAGCGGGAACACCGGGGAGCTGTTTTTT
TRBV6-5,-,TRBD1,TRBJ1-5,CASRTGETGDQPQHF,TGTGCCAGCCGAACCGGGGAGACAGGGGATCAGCCCCAGCATTTT
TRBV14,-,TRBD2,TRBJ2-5,CASSRLPAGRGETQYF,TGTGCCAGCAGCCGTCTGCCAGCGGGGAGAGGAGAGACCCAGTACTTC
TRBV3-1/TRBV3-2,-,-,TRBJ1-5,CASSQGPYQPQHF,TGTGCCAGCAGCCAAGGGCCTTATCAGCCCCAGCATTTT
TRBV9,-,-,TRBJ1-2,CASSGIGREDGYTF,TGTGCCAGCAGCGGGATTGGCAGGGAGGACGGCTACACCTTC
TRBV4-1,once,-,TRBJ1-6,CASSQTTDSYNSPLHF,TGCGCCAGCAGCCAAACCACAGACTCCTATAATTCACCCCTCCACTTT
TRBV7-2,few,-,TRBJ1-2,CASRGAGQVSYGYTF,TGTGCCAGCAGGGGGGCAGGACAAGTCTCCTATGGCTACACCTTC
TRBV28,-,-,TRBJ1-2,CASSSHISGGRVYGYTF,TGTGCCAGCAGTTCCCACATAAGCGGGGGGCGCGTCTATGGCTACACCTTC
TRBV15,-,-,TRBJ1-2,CATSREASYGYTF,TGTGCCACCAGCAGAGAGGCTAGTTATGGCTACACCTTC
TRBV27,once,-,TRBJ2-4,CASSLGSLAKNIQYF,TGTGCCAGCAGTTTAGGGAGTCTAGCCAAAAACATTCAGTACTTC
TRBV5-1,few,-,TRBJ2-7,CASSLAGTPYEQYF,TGCGCCAGCAGCTTGGCCGGGACACCCTACGAGCAGTACTTC
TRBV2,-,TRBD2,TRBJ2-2,CASTGLAGNSGGELFF,TGTGCCAGCACCGGACTAGCGGGAAACTCAGGAGGGGAGCTGTTTTTT
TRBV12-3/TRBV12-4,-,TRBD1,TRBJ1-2,CASSPGQVYGYTF,TGTGCCAGCAGTCCGGGACAGGTCTATGGCTACACCTTC
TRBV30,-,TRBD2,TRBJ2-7,CAWSPSGGPYEQYF,TGTGCCTGGAGTCCTAGCGGGGGCCCCTACGAGCAGTACTTC
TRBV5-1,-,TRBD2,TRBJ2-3,CASSSPSGGTDTQYF,TGCGCCAGCAGCTCGCCTAGCGGGGGCACAGATACGCAGTATTTT
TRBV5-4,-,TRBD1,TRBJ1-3,CASSLTGERNTIYF,TGTGCCAGCAGCTTGACAGGGGAAAGGAACACCATATATTTT
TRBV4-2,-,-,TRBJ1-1,CASSQGAGTEAFF,TGTGCCAGCAGCCAGGGGGCTGGGACTGAAGCTTTCTTT
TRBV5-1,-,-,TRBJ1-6,CASGDLAGNSPLHF,TGCGCCAGCGGAGATTTGGCAGGGAATTCACCCCTCCACTTT
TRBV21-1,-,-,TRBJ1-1,CASSKVEAWVAEAFF,TGTGCCAGCAGCAAAGTCGAGGCGTGGGTCGCTGAAGCTTTCTTT
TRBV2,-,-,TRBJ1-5,CASREDRQDPQHF,TGTGCCAGCAGGGAGGATAGACAGGATCCCCAGCATTTT
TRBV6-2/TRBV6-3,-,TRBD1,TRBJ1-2,CASSGQGTGGYTF,TGTGCCAGCAGTGGACAGGGAACTGGCGGCTACACCTTC
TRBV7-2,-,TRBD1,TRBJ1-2,CASSAGTGYGYTF,TGTGCCAGCAGCGCCGGGACAGGGTATGGCTACACCTTC
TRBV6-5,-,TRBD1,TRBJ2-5,CASSRDRTGGKTQYF,TGTGCCAGCAGCCGAGACAGGACAGGGGGAAAGACCCAGTACTTC
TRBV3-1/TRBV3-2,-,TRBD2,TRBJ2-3,CASSQVLAGGLADTQYF,TGTGCCAGCAGCCAAGTCCTAGCGGGGGGGCTAGCGGATACGCAGTATTTT
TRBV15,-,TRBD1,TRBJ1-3,CATSSEGDRLLHSGNTIYF,TGTGCCACCAGCAGCGAGGGGGACAGGCTCCTCCACTCTGGAAACACCATATATTTT
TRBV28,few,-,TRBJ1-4,CASSPGTQNEKLFF,TGTGCCAGCAGCCCCGGGACACAGAATGAAAAACTGTTTTTT
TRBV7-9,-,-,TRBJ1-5,CASSPGSENQPQHF,TGTGCCAGCAGTCCAGGGTCCGAGAATCAGCCCCAGCATTTT
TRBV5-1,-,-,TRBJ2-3,CASSFPGSWEDTQYF,TGCGCCAGCAGCTTCCCGGGGTCTTGGGAAGATACGCAGTATTTT
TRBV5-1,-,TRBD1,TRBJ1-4,CASSPGDRGKATNEKLFF,TGCGCCAGCAGCCCGGGGGACAGGGGGAAAGCAACTAATGAAAAACTGTTTTTT
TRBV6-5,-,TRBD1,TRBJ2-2,CASSRDSDLGELFF,TGTGCCAGCAGTCGGGACAGTGACTTGGGGGAGCTGTTTTTT
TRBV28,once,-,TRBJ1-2,CASRGTLWGYTF,TGTGCCAGCAGAGGGACTTTGTGGGGCTACACCTTC
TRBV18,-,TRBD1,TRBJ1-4,CASSPETGGEKLFF,TGTGCCAGCTCACCCGAGACAGGGGGAGAAAAACTGTTTTTT
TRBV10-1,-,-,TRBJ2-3,CASSEGAPTDTQYF,TGCGCCAGCAGTGAGGGGGCGCCTACAGATACGCAGTATTTT
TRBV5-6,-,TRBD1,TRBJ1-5,CASSLGGGGQPQHF,TGTGCCAGCAGCTTGGGAGGGGGCGGGCAGCCCCAGCATTTT
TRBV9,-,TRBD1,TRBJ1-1,CASSQGPLMNTEAFF,TGTGCCAGTTCACAGGGGCCTCTCATGAACACTGAAGCTTTCTTT
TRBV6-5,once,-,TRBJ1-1,CASPSRSGEAFF,TGTGCCAGCCCGAGTCGGAGCGGTGAAGCTTTCTTT
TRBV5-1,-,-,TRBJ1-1,CASSPDPGKPEAFF,TGCGCCAGCAGCCCGGATCCGGGAAAGCCTGAAGCTTTCTTT
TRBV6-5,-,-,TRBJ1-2,CASDRKQGDGYTF,TGTGCCAGCGATCGAAAACAGGGCGATGGCTACACCTTC
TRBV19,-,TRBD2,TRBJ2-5,CASSTSGSEETQYF,TGTGCCAGTAGCACTAGCGGGAGTGAGGAGACCCAGTACTTC
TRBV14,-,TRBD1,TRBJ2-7,CASSPRGTYEQYF,TGTGCCAGCAGCCCCAGGGGGACCTACGAGCAGTACTTC
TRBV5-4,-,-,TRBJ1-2,CASSLDERGYTF,TGTGCCAGCAGCTTGGATGAGCGTGGCTACACCTTC
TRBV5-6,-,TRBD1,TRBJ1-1,CASSLEQGAIEAFF,TGTGCCAGCAGCTTGGAACAGGGGGCGATTGAAGCTTTCTTT
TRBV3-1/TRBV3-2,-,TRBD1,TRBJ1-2,CASSPGGQGILDYGYTF,TGTGCCAGCAGCCCCGGGGGACAGGGAATATTAGACTATGGCTACACCTTC